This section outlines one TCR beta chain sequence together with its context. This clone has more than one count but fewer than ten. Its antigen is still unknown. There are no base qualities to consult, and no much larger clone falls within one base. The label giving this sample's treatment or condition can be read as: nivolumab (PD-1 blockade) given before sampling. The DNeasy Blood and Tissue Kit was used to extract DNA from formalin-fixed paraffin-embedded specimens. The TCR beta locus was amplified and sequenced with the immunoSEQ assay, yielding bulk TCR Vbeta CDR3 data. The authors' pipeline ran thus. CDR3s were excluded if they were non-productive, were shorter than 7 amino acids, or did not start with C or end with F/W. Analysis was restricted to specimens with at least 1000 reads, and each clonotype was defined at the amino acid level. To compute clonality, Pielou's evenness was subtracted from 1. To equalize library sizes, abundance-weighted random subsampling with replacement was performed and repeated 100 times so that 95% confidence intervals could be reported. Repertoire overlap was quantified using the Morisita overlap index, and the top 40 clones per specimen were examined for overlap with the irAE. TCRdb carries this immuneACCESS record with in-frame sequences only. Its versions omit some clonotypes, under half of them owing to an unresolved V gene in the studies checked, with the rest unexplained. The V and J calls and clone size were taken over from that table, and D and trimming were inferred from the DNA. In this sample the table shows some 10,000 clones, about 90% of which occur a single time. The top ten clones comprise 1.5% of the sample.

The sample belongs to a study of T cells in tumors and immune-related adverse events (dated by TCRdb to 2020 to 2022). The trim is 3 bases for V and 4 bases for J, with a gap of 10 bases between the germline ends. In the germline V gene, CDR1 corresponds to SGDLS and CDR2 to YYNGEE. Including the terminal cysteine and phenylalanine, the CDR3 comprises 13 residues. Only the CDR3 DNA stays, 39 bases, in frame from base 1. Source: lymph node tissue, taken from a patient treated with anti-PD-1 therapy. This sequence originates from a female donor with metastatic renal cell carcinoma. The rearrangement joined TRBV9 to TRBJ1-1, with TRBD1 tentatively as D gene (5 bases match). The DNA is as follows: TGTGCCAGCAGCGATGGGGGTATCACTGAAGCTTTCTTT. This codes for CASSDGGITEAFF.